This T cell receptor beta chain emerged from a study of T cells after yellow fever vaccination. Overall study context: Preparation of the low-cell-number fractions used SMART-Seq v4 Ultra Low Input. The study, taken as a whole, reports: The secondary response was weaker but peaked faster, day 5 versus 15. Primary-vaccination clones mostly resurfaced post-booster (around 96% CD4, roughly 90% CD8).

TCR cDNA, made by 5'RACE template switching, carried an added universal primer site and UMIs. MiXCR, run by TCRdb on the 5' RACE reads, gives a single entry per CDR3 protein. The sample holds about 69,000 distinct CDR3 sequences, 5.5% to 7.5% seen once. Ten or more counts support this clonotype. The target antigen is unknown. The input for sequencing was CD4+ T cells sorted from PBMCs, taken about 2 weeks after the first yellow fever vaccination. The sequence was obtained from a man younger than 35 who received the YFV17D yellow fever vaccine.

The CDR3 here is CASSLTSGGDTQYF. CDR3 DNA sequence: TGCGCCAGCAGCTTGACTAGCGGGGGGGATACGCAGTATTTT. This chain links TRBV5-1 with TRBJ2-3, with 12 bases fitting TRBD2. The ends lost 1 base at V and 6 bases at J; junction bases unmatched: 0. This CDR3 region has 14 residues. Germline CDR1 reads SGHRS; CDR2 reads YFSETQ.